This TCR beta chain emerged from a study of PD-L1 blockade in urothelial cancer. Across the whole study: Prior chemotherapy regimens per patient numbered 0 to 3.

Germline loops: CDR1 MNHEY, CDR2 SVGAGI. With 7 bases clipped from V and 7 bases from J, the junction kept 7 bases outside the gene matches. The CDR3 is made up of 12 amino acids. The time point denotes: pretreatment peripheral blood. Some clones are missing from TCRdb's copy, which holds only in-frame ones; the method was immunoSEQ multiplex PCR. The sample records under 100,000 clones, nearly 90% being singletons. Material: PBMCs, obtained around atezolizumab (anti-PD-L1) treatment. This clonotype originated in a man aged 60 to 69 with urothelial cancer. J is TRBJ2-7 and V is TRBV6-5; the match to TRBD1 covers 7 bases. CDR3 bases: TGTGCCAGCACTACTTCAGGGGGTGAGCAGTACTTC. Translating it yields CASTTSGGEQYF.